The 9 T cell receptor beta chains in this list originate from one sample, sequenced in a study of T cell repertoires in cytomegalovirus infection. Their specific antigens are unknown. Using its own MiXCR run on the reads, TCRdb lists one record per CDR3 protein. In the table there are hundreds of thousands of distinct CDR3 sequences, about 33% of which are singletons. The sequences come from cultured PBMCs, collected from culture after CMV antigen stimulation. Every receptor here comes from a human donor in good health (CMV status not recorded). Some clones in this sample may be carry-over from other donors' samples.

The genes are TRBV11-1 and TRBJ1-2; tentatively, D is TRBD1 (5 bases). Germline loops: CDR1 SGHAT, CDR2 FQDESV (reference sequence). There are 14 residues in the CDR3. V was shortened by 4 bases and J by 5 bases, with 14 bases between the two germline ends. The CDR3 reads CASSYKGTAYGYTF. The CDR3 nucleotides read TGTGCCAGCAGCTACAAAGGGACCGCTTATGGCTACACCTTC.

The rearrangement uses TRBV7-4 and TRBJ1-6, with TRBD1 as a possible D gene (5 bases). Trimming stripped 1 base from V and 0 bases from J, with 10 bases between. This CDR3 region has 17 residues. Germline V gene sequence: CDR1 SGHVT, CDR2 SQSDAQ. CDR3 nucleotides: TGTGCCAGCAGCTTAGGTCGGGGGAGCTCCTATAATTCACCCCTCCACTTT. It translates to CASSLGRGSSYNSPLHF.

The CDR3 reads CASSLVPGAQETQYF. The CDR3 coding sequence is TGTGCCAGCAGCTTGGTCCCGGGGGCCCAAGAGACCCAGTACTTC. V and J are TRBV5-4 and TRBJ2-5, with D possibly being TRBD1 or TRBD2 (6 bases each). The germline V gene encodes CDR1 SGHNT and CDR2 YYREEE (reference sequence). The CDR3 consists of 15 residues. Trimming removed 0 bases from V and 1 base from J, with 10 bases in between.

This chain links TRBV20-1 with TRBJ2-7, with D unclear. This CDR3 has 13 amino acids. Germline assignment: CDR1 DFQATT and CDR2 SNEGSKA (reference sequence). V gave up 0 bases and J gave up 5 bases, with 11 bases separating them. CDR3 coding DNA: TGCAGTGCTAGAGATTGGTGGGCCGACGAGCAGTACTTC. Translating gives CSARDWWADEQYF.

The genes are TRBV7-9 and TRBJ2-7, with TRBD1 identical over 8 bases. With 6 bases clipped from V and 5 bases from J, the junction kept 6 bases outside the gene matches. The CDR3 extends over 13 amino acids. Per germline, CDR1 SEHNR and CDR2 FQNEAQ (reference sequence). CDR3 nucleotides: TGTGCCAGCAGGCACGCAGGGGGCGACGAGCAGTACTTC. Translating gives CASRHAGGDEQYF.

This clonotype was recorded a few times. This chain joins TRBV7-6 and TRBJ1-2, with D hard to call. CDR3 size: 10 residues. Germline V CDR1 and CDR2: SGHVS, FNYEAQ. Trimming removed 3 bases from V and 8 bases from J, with 4 bases in between. The chain's CDR3 is CASSFPGYTF. CDR3 coding DNA: TGTGCCAGCAGCTTCCCGGGCTACACCTTC.

The CDR3 DNA reads TGCAGCGTTGAAGGACAGAACACAGATACGCAGTATTTT. Its protein is CSVEGQNTDTQYF. The chain recombines TRBV29-1 with TRBJ2-3, with D possibly matching TRBD1 (5 bases). The germline CDR1 and CDR2 sequences are SQVTM and ANQGSEA. V was clipped by 1 base and J by 2 bases, with 7 bases between them. The CDR3 is 13 residues long.

This clonotype was seen once. In DNA, the CDR3 is TGTGCCAGCTCACCAGGGCTCGGAACTAATGAAAAACTGTTTTTT. It translates to CASSPGLGTNEKLFF. The rearrangement links TRBV18 to TRBJ1-4; D remains ambiguous. This CDR3 has 15 amino acids. The germline V gene encodes CDR1 KGHSH and CDR2 LQKENI. V was cut by 2 bases and J by 1 base, with 8 bases left in between. Based on the CDR3 plus reference TRBV18 and TRBJ1-4, the full variable domain is NAGVMQNPRHLVRRRGQEARLRCSPMKGHSHVYWYRQLPEEGLKFMVYLQKENIIDESGMPKERFSAEFPKEGPSILRIQQVVRGDSAAYFCASSPGLGTNEKLFFGSGTQLSVL.

The chain couples TRBV20-1 to TRBJ2-1; 10 bases are shared with TRBD1. Germline CDR1 is DFQATT and CDR2 is SNEGSKA (reference sequence). V lost 0 bases to trimming and J lost 4 bases; unmatched junction nucleotides: 9. The length of the CDR3 is 17 residues. In nucleotides, the CDR3 is TGCAGTGCTAGAGAGGACAGGGGGTTCCCACTATACAATGAGCAGTTCTTC. Translated: CSAREDRGFPLYNEQFF.